The clone carrying this T cell receptor beta chain was recorded only once. TCRdb keeps only in-frame clones here, not all; method: immunoSEQ multiplex PCR. The sample has 270,000 or so clones; 81% are singletons. The data were obtained in a study of blood T cell repertoires in COVID-19. Study background: Some COVID-19 samples were acute and others convalescent; all came from the United States, Italy and Spain.

The V gene lost 3 bases and the J gene lost 1 base, with 6 bases spanning the gap. CDR1 is DFQATT and CDR2 is SNEGSKA in the germline V gene (reference sequence). CDR3 length: 12 amino acids. Material: peripheral blood. The gene calls are TRBV20-1 and TRBJ2-5; D uncertain. The TCR sequence derives from a woman aged 55-70 years with active or convalescent COVID-19. In DNA form, the CDR3 reads TGCAGTGCTAGTCGCGGCCAAGAGACCCAGTACTTC. It encodes CSASRGQETQYF.